This entry concerns a single T cell receptor (beta chain). The data are from a study of blood T cell repertoires in COVID-19. The V and J ends lost 3 bases and 1 base respectively, with 9 bases between them. Germline V CDR1 and CDR2: DFQATT, SNEGSKA (reference sequence). This CDR3 is built from 13 residues. Using immunoSEQ multiplex PCR, the repertoire was profiled, and TCRdb retains in-frame clones only, with some absent. The data contain about 100,000 clones, over 65% of them singletons. V is TRBV20-1 and J is TRBJ1-1; D uncertain. Sequenced sample: peripheral blood. This TCR came from a human donor in a cohort sampled during active COVID-19. The CDR3 DNA reads as TGCAGTGCTAGTAGTATCAGGAACACTGAAGCTTTCTTT. Translated, it gives CSASSIRNTEAFF.